This entry is about one T cell receptor beta chain. These data belong to a study of blood T cell repertoires in COVID-19. Background on the study: There were acute and convalescent COVID-19 samples, and they came from the United States, Italy and Spain. The cDNA or gDNA used as material had been derived from T cells, B-cell-depleted T cells, or PBMCs.

Source study methods: For nucleated cells, counts were estimated from reference gene primer amplification. TCRdb keeps only in-frame clones here, not all; method: immunoSEQ multiplex PCR. V and J calls and clone size are given by that table; D and trimming were obtained from the DNA. The sample has approximately 140,000 clones, roughly 80% seen once. This receptor was identified in a human donor in a cohort sampled during active COVID-19. The source material was peripheral blood.

CDR3 loop: CASSLAGPNSPLHF. The CDR3 DNA sequence: TGTGCCAGCAGCTTAGCTGGGCCTAATTCACCCCTCCACTTT. The chain combines TRBV7-9 with TRBJ1-6; D call uncertain. CDR3 length: 14 residues. Germline V CDR1 and CDR2: SEHNR, FQNEAQ (reference sequence). V was pared by 0 bases and J by 6 bases, with 6 bases between. Full variable domain (rest looked up from reference TRBV7-9 and TRBJ1-6): DTGVSQNPRHKITKRGQNVTFRCDPISEHNRLYWYRQTLGQGPEFLTYFQNEAQLEKSRLLSDRFSAERPKGSFSTLEIQRTEQGDSAMYLCASSLAGPNSPLHFGNGTRLTVT.